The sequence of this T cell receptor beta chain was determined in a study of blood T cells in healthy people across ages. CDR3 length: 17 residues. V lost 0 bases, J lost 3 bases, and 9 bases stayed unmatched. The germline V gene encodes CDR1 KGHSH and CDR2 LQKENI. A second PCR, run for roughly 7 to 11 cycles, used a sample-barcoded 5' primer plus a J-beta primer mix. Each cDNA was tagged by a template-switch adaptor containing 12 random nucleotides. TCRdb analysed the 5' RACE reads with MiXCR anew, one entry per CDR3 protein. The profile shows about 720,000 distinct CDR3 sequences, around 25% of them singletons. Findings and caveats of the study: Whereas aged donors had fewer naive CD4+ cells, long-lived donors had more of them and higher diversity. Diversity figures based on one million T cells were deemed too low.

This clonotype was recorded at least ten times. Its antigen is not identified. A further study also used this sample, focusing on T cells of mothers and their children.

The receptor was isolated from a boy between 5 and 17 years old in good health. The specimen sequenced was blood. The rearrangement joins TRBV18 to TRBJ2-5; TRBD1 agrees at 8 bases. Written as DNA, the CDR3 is TGTGCCAGCTCACCACCGGAGGACAGGGCTCTGGAAGAGACCCAGTACTTC. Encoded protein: CASSPPEDRALEETQYF.